A selection of T cell receptor beta chains follows, all from one sample in a study of T cells after yellow fever vaccination. Each CDR3 protein is one row after TCRdb ran MiXCR on the 5' RACE reads. The sample carries hundreds of thousands of distinct CDR3 sequences, approximately 8% recorded once. Specimen: CD4+ T cells sorted from PBMCs, collected 5 days after the yellow fever booster vaccination. Receptors originate from a man aged 18 to 29 who received the YFV17D yellow fever vaccine. The conserved cysteine and the conserved F or W are not part of the CDR3 here. The D gene is left open where the match is weak. Clone size is stated in some rows and not others, as once, few, many or a class when expanded.

clone_size	v_call	j_call	d_call	cdr3_aa
many	TRBV5-1	TRBJ2-1	TRBD2	ASSLGTSVNNEQF
-	TRBV18	TRBJ1-2	TRBD1	ASMAGQTHYGYT
many	TRBV4-2	TRBJ2-5	TRBD1	ASSQGTGGDQETQY
many	TRBV7-2	TRBJ2-5	-	ASGPAMVQETQY
-	TRBV5-1	TRBJ2-7	-	ASSPGSSSYEQY
few	TRBV20-1	TRBJ2-2	-	SASYPGELF
-	TRBV7-2	TRBJ1-4	TRBD1	ASSSWGGQGSEKLF
-	TRBV6-6	TRBJ1-1	-	ASSPPGRESEAF
few	TRBV9	TRBJ1-1	-	ASSVAARDTEAF
-	TRBV30	TRBJ2-6	TRBD1	AWSRDRSSSGANVLT
many	TRBV15	TRBJ2-3	-	ATGPGSTDTQY
many	TRBV6-2/TRBV6-3	TRBJ2-3	TRBD2	ASSYSLGGGSSY
-	TRBV24-1	TRBJ2-2	-	ATGNTGELF
few	TRBV30	TRBJ2-5	-	AWKYAGMETQY
-	TRBV7-2	TRBJ1-1	-	ASSPNSPSAF
few	TRBV18	TRBJ2-5	-	ASSPAFVGRGETQY
few	TRBV12-5	TRBJ2-1	-	ASGPPRGKGFSYNEQF
few	TRBV3-1	TRBJ1-1	-	ASSQDVGGAWAEAF
many	TRBV7-2	TRBJ2-7	-	ASSSGLVYEQY
-	TRBV5-1	TRBJ1-1	TRBD1	ASSLDRAMNTEAF
-	TRBV3-1	TRBJ2-5	-	ASSRTGRRETQY
many	TRBV12-3/TRBV12-4	TRBJ1-6	TRBD1	ASRPRDRASPLH
few	TRBV7-2	TRBJ2-5	-	ASSLVHQETQY
-	TRBV5-1	TRBJ1-6	TRBD1	ASSLGDRDNSPLH
few	TRBV6-6	TRBJ2-7	-	ASGRGNEQY
many	TRBV5-4	TRBJ2-6	TRBD2	ASSPRLAGSSGANVLT
once	TRBV5-1	TRBJ1-5	-	ASSPDGLQPQH
-	TRBV12-3/TRBV12-4	TRBJ2-3	TRBD2	ASSLALAGAITDTQY
few	TRBV12-3/TRBV12-4	TRBJ2-5	-	ASSSWQGNGETQY
many	TRBV10-3	TRBJ2-1	-	AIAETARPLAGSYNEQF
-	TRBV7-2	TRBJ2-5	-	ASSSRHAIETQY
-	TRBV7-2	TRBJ2-3	-	ASSSTDRQY
-	TRBV4-1	TRBJ1-4	TRBD1	ASGQGQGLFEKLF
few	TRBV4-2	TRBJ1-2	-	ASSQERGYYGYT
-	TRBV5-1	TRBJ2-5	TRBD2	AASPGKAGQETQY
few	TRBV30	TRBJ2-3	TRBD2	AWSRGGGPLTDTQY
-	TRBV20-1	TRBJ2-5	-	SITGARQETQY
few	TRBV7-2	TRBJ1-1	-	ASSNYRDTEAF
few	TRBV5-1	TRBJ2-3	-	ASSLVSRYTDTQY
-	TRBV5-5	TRBJ1-4	TRBD1	ASSLAFTGANEKLF
few	TRBV29-1	TRBJ2-1	TRBD1	SVEVGRQGQF